The 19 T cell receptor beta chains below come from one sample, sequenced in a study of T cells expressing NK-cell markers. Following a re-call of the 5' RACE reads, TCRdb has one entry per CDR3 protein and lacks DNA. The table lists 200,000 to 300,000 distinct CDR3 sequences, with more than 3.5% in the top ten. The source material was blood T cells: a sorted CD56 or NKG2C T cell subset, CD4+ or CD8+ T cells, or bulk PBMC T cells (not recorded which). These receptors originate from a woman between 18 and 69 years old in good health.

The CDR3 spells CASSREGGVRPYNEQFF. This chain connects TRBV7-9 to TRBJ2-1; TCRdb's D call of TRBD1 is untestable without DNA. The CDR3 contains 17 residues. Germline CDR1 is SEHNR and CDR2 is FQNEAQ (reference sequence).

The chain uses TRBV29-1 and TRBJ2-1; checking the TCRdb D call of TRBD2 is not possible without DNA. The CDR3 is made up of 15 amino acids. In germline, CDR1 is SQVTM, CDR2 ANQGSEA. The chain's CDR3 is CSVGARTSGYNEQFF.

The chain employs TRBV14 and TRBJ2-7; TCRdb indicates TRBD1, and absent DNA this call remains unverified. The CDR3 is made up of 18 amino acids. In germline, CDR1 is SGHDN, CDR2 FVKESK. The CDR3 is CASSQGWGIRDRVYEQYF.

The J gene is TRBJ1-2, the V gene TRBV20-1. CDR1 and CDR2 (germline): DFQATT, SNEGSKA (reference sequence). The CDR3 contains 13 residues. This chain's CDR3 is CSARKPNTYGYTF.

J is TRBJ2-2 and V is TRBV5-1; TCRdb reports TRBD1, a call that lacks DNA to check it against. This CDR3 region has 14 residues. The germline V gene encodes CDR1 SGHRS and CDR2 YFSETQ. CDR3 residues: CASNLQGESGELFF.

This chain links TRBV19 with TRBJ1-1; TCRdb reports TRBD1, a call that lacks DNA to check it against. The CDR3 length is 14 residues. From germline, CDR1 is LNHDA and CDR2 SQIVND (reference sequence). CDR3 residues: CASSINRGNTEAVF. The variable domain in full, with the rest retrieved from reference TRBV19 and TRBJ1-1, is DGGITQSPKYLFRKEGQNVTLSCEQNLNHDAMYWYRQDPGQGLRLIYYSQIVNDFQKGDIAEGYSVSREKKESFPLTVTSAQKNPTAFYLCASSINRGNTEAVFGQGTRLTVV.

The chain employs TRBV7-2 and TRBJ1-5; lacking DNA, the TRBD1 call made by TCRdb goes unchecked. The germline V gene has CDR1 SGHTA and CDR2 FQGNSA. The CDR3 loop spans 14 amino acids. CDR3 sequence: CASSLWGPGQPQHF.

The chain has TRBV20-1 and TRBJ2-6; lacking DNA, the TRBD1 call made by TCRdb goes unchecked. The CDR3 is 13 amino acids. The germline V gene encodes CDR1 DFQATT and CDR2 SNEGSKA (reference sequence). CDR3 loop: CSALGPGANVLTF.

The CDR3 region is CASRPRQGSYEQYF. V gene TRBV27 combines with J gene TRBJ2-7. This CDR3 has 14 amino acids. CDR1 is MNHEY, CDR2 SMNVEV, per germline (reference sequence).

The V and J genes are TRBV12-3 or TRBV12-4 and TRBJ2-5; TCRdb indicates TRBD2, and absent DNA this call remains unverified. The length of the CDR3 is 17 residues. CDR3 loop: CASSWTSGRGTQETQYF.

The J gene is TRBJ2-1, the V gene TRBV12-3 or TRBV12-4; TCRdb indicates TRBD2, and absent DNA this call remains unverified. The CDR3 length is 15 residues. Here the CDR3 reads CASSLLAGGPNEQFF.

The rearrangement uses TRBV25-1 and TRBJ2-3; TCRdb selects TRBD2, and the lack of DNA leaves this call unchecked. CDR3 length: 18 residues. Germline lookup yields CDR1 MGHDK and CDR2 SYGVNS. CDR3 protein: CASSGGASGTLISDTQYF.

The chain uses TRBV11-1 and TRBJ2-2; TCRdb outputs TRBD1, but without DNA this stays unchecked. The CDR3 totals 14 residues. The germline CDR1 and CDR2 sequences are SGHAT and FQDESV (reference sequence). This CDR3 reads CASSPPYRAGELFF.

V gene TRBV19 combines with J gene TRBJ1-6; the D gene TCRdb calls, TRBD1, cannot be checked with no DNA. CDR3 size: 15 residues. The germline V gene has CDR1 LNHDA and CDR2 SQIVND (reference sequence). The CDR3: CASNTGFTYNSPLHF.

The chain employs TRBV20-1 and TRBJ2-3; TCRdb names TRBD1, which stays unverified in the absence of DNA. The CDR3 spans 16 residues. Germline values: CDR1 DFQATT, CDR2 SNEGSKA (reference sequence). This CDR3 reads CSARDHNRGQGDTQYF.

This chain joins TRBV20-1 and TRBJ1-4; with no DNA, the TCRdb D assignment of TRBD1 cannot be verified. Germline lookup yields CDR1 DFQATT and CDR2 SNEGSKA (reference sequence). CDR3 length: 17 amino acids. The CDR3 protein is CSARPPQGAATNEKLFF.

V usage is TRBV12-3 or TRBV12-4 and J usage is TRBJ1-2; TCRdb indicates TRBD1, and absent DNA this call remains unverified. CDR3 size: 16 residues. CDR3 amino acids: CASSYRTDPLNYGYTF.

V and J are TRBV9 and TRBJ2-1; lacking DNA, the TRBD1 call made by TCRdb goes unchecked. Germline CDR1 SGDLS, CDR2 YYNGEE. CDR3 length equals 18 residues. The chain's CDR3 is CASSVRSPGIGVNNEQFF.

This chain connects TRBV11-2 to TRBJ1-2; TCRdb's assignment of TRBD1 cannot be checked, as there is no DNA. Germline CDR1 SGHAT, CDR2 FQNNGV. CDR3 length equals 15 residues. CDR3 protein: CASSMGTTSTYGYTF.